Following are 14 T cell receptor beta chains from one sample sequenced in a study of T cell responses to AZD1222 COVID-19 vaccine (TCRdb year 2021). The method was the immunoSEQ multiplex PCR assay. What TCRdb holds here is the immuneACCESS table cut down to in-frame rearrangements. Part of the clones is not present; checked against another copy, under half of the missing clones reflect an unresolved V gene, and the others are unexplained. Counted in this sample were approximately 50,000 clones; 86% of them appeared once. The leading ten clones occupy 6% to 7% of the sample. In the paper's terms, the time point label means: about 28 days (+/-7) after the second vaccine dose. The material sequenced was peripheral blood, taken 28 days after the second AZD1222 dose. The receptors shown here come from an adult who received the AZD1222 COVID-19 vaccine.

V and J are TRBV5-1 and TRBJ1-2; TRBD1 might be the D (6 bases). CDR3 length: 12 residues. The V end was cut by 1 base, the J end by 7 bases, with 8 bases between. The germline gives CDR1 SGHRS, CDR2 YFSETQ. The CDR3 spells CASSLTGFGYTF. The CDR3 coding sequence is TGCGCCAGCAGCTTGACAGGGTTTGGCTACACCTTC.

The chain uses TRBV7-2 and TRBJ2-1; 7 bases agree with TRBD2. The CDR3 length is 14 residues. V gave up 5 bases and J gave up 7 bases; unmatched junction bases: 8. Germline loops: CDR1 SGHTA, CDR2 FQGNSA. The CDR3, as DNA: TGTGCCAGCAGCCCGGGGGGAAGCGATAATGAGCAGTTCTTC. Residues: CASSPGGSDNEQFF. Combining the CDR3 with reference TRBV7-2 and TRBJ2-1 gives the whole variable domain GAGVSQSPSNKVTEKGKDVELRCDPISGHTALYWYRQSLGQGLEFLIYFQGNSAPDKSGLPSDRFSAERTGGSVSTLTIQRTQQEDSAVYLCASSPGGSDNEQFFGPGTRLTVL.

The chain combines TRBV18 with TRBJ2-1; D remains unclear. The CDR3 runs to 17 residues. The V and J ends lost 0 bases and 4 bases respectively, with 16 bases between them. Germline assignment: CDR1 KGHSH and CDR2 LQKENI. The CDR3 is CASSPPSRASNYNEQFF. DNA of the CDR3: TGTGCCAGCTCACCACCGTCTCGGGCCTCCAATTACAATGAGCAGTTCTTC.

The chain carries TRBV27 and TRBJ2-1; TRBD2 matches at 8 bases. The CDR3 contains 16 residues. The germline V gene has CDR1 MNHEY and CDR2 SMNVEV (reference sequence). V trimming: 2 bases; J trimming: 0 bases; junction bases outside the gene matches: 3. CDR3 in DNA: TGTGCCAGCAGTTTAGCCGGGACTAGCTCCTACAATGAGCAGTTCTTC. Protein sequence: CASSLAGTSSYNEQFF.

CDR3: CASSMFQNQPQHF. CDR3 nucleotides: TGTGCCAGTAGTATGTTCCAGAATCAGCCCCAGCATTTT. The chain joins TRBV19 to TRBJ1-5; D is unclear. Trimming stripped 3 bases from V and 4 bases from J, with 7 bases between. This CDR3 region has 13 residues. From germline, CDR1 is LNHDA and CDR2 SQIVND (reference sequence).

In its sample, this clone was seen once. The J gene is TRBJ2-3, the V gene TRBV4-1; 10 bases match TRBD2. V was pared by 4 bases and J by 6 bases, with 13 bases of the junction left unmatched. CDR1 is MGHRA, CDR2 YSYEKL, per germline. The CDR3 has 17 amino acids. CDR3 loop: CASSLPPGLASDDTQYF. The DNA for the CDR3 is TGCGCCAGCAGCCTACCTCCGGGACTAGCGAGTGATGATACGCAGTATTTT.

The chain combines TRBV29-1 with TRBJ2-1; 10 bases fit TRBD1. This CDR3 has 14 residues. Unmatched junction bases numbered 9, after V lost 7 bases and J lost 6 bases. Germline V gene lookup returns CDR1 SQVTM and CDR2 ANQGSEA. CDR3 region: CSAFRDRGFNEQFF. The CDR3 region has the DNA TGCAGCGCGTTCCGGGACAGGGGTTTCAATGAGCAGTTCTTC.

The J gene is TRBJ1-1, the V gene TRBV4-1; D is uncertain. The CDR3 has 13 amino acids. Trimming shortened V by 6 bases and J by 0 bases, and 8 bases separated the two germline ends. Germline CDR1 reads MGHRA; CDR2 reads YSYEKL. This chain's CDR3 is CASRDGLNTEAFF. The DNA of the CDR3 is TGCGCCAGCAGGGACGGCTTGAACACTGAAGCTTTCTTT.

This chain joins TRBV4-2 and TRBJ2-6; 9 bases are a match to TRBD1. Germline loops: CDR1 LGHNA, CDR2 YNFKEQ. The V segment lost 4 bases and the J segment 5 bases; nucleotides outside the gene matches: 6. The CDR3 sequence is 16 residues long. For the CDR3, the DNA is TGTGCCAGCAGCCCACAGGGGGCGCGTAGGGCCAACGTCCTGACTTTC. Its translation is CASSPQGARRANVLTF.

The genes are TRBV7-6 and TRBJ2-1, with D maybe TRBD2 (7 bases). This CDR3 has 18 residues. Germline CDR1 is SGHVS and CDR2 is FNYEAQ. V lost 4 bases to trimming and J lost 4 bases, with 23 bases between them. The CDR3 bases are TGTGCCAGCAGCTCCCTGAGGACAAGGGGGGGGTTTTACAATGAGCAGTTCTTC. Translation gives CASSSLRTRGGFYNEQFF.

This chain joins TRBV11-3 and TRBJ2-2; TRBD1 matches at 9 bases. The V segment lost 5 bases and the J segment 4 bases; nucleotides outside the gene matches: 14. Germline V lookup: CDR1 SGHNT, CDR2 YENEEA. The CDR3 extends over 18 amino acids. The CDR3 is CASSLGQGIYVITGELFF. For the CDR3, the DNA is TGTGCCAGCAGCCTTGGACAGGGGATATATGTTATCACCGGGGAGCTGTTTTTT.

The CDR3 region is CASSLSDFTYEQYF. The DNA for the CDR3 is TGCGCCAGCAGCTTGTCGGACTTTACCTACGAGCAGTACTTC. The chain joins TRBV5-1 to TRBJ2-7, with D perhaps TRBD2 (5 bases). CDR3 length: 14 residues. Trimming removed 1 base at V and 2 bases at J, with 10 bases between. The germline gives CDR1 SGHRS, CDR2 YFSETQ.

The chain employs TRBV10-2 and TRBJ2-5, with D unclear. The CDR3 loop spans 14 amino acids. V gave up 7 bases and J gave up 1 base, with 13 bases separating them. Looked up from germline, CDR1 is WSHSY and CDR2 is SAAADI. CDR3 sequence (DNA): TGCGCCAGCACCGGAGTGGCAGGCCAAGAGACCCAGTACTTC. It translates to CASTGVAGQETQYF.

The V gene is TRBV24-1, the J gene TRBJ2-2, with 9 bases matching TRBD2. This CDR3 is 17 amino acids long. V was clipped by 4 bases and J by 3 bases; unmatched bases: 8. The germline V gene has CDR1 KGHDR and CDR2 SFDVKD. The CDR3 nucleotides read TGTGCCACCAGTGACTTAGCGGGAGCGGTGGACACCGGGGAGCTGTTTTTT. This gives the protein CATSDLAGAVDTGELFF.